This paragraph reports one T cell receptor (beta chain). Its antigen is not known. A much larger clone differs by one base, so this may be a read error. From the 5' RACE reads, TCRdb called clonotypes with MiXCR, one entry per CDR3 protein. Here the sample spans hundreds of thousands of distinct CDR3 sequences, more than 15% being singletons. The sample originates from a study of T-cell memory formation after mild COVID-19. In the study overall: Clusters of TCRs were largely donor specific.

Trimming took 5 bases from V and 4 from J, leaving 12 bases between them. The CDR3 totals 14 residues. Per germline, CDR1 SGHAT and CDR2 FQNNGV. Broader study findings: Whether second-wave clones peaking at day 37 were SARS-CoV-2 specific went unconfirmed. Clones that shrank (day 15 to 85) were balanced CD4/CD8, whereas later expanders leaned CD4+. Contracting CD8+ clones were enriched in EMRA, CD4+ mainly in CM and EM.

The sample consisted of PBMCs or a T cell subset sorted from them (not recorded which). The TCR comes from a man between 18 and 35 years old who had mild COVID-19 (a few samples of this study predate the infection). Cell type and time point are not known. This chain connects TRBV11-2 to TRBJ1-5, with D perhaps TRBD1 (5 bases). CDR3 bases: TGTGCCAGCAGCGTAGTGGGGGGTAATCAGCCCCAGCATTTT. This encodes CASSVVGGNQPQHF.